Below are 22 T cell receptor beta chains sequenced from a single sample in a study of T-cell memory formation after mild COVID-19. TCRdb reprocessed the 5' RACE reads via MiXCR and lists one record per CDR3 protein. The sample has about 440,000 distinct CDR3 sequences; over 15% are singletons. The sequenced material came from PBMCs or a T cell subset sorted from them (not recorded which). These receptors were obtained from an adult woman who had mild COVID-19 (a few samples of this study predate the infection). Cell type and time point are not known.

This sequence joins TRBV4-1 and TRBJ2-4; D remains ambiguous. In germline, CDR1 is MGHRA, CDR2 YSYEKL. Trimming took off 3 bases at V and 0 bases at J, with 6 bases between the two ends. The CDR3 spans 14 residues. CDR3 in DNA: TGCGCCAGCAGCCAGGCCCTAGCCAAAAACATTCAGTACTTC. This codes for CASSQALAKNIQYF.

The chain recombines TRBV25-1 with TRBJ2-3; D is possibly TRBD1 (6 bases). Germline V lookup: CDR1 MGHDK, CDR2 SYGVNS. The ends were cut back, 11 bases at V and 4 bases at J, with 16 bases in the middle. The CDR3 has 13 residues. The CDR3: CAAGDGVSDTQYF. CDR3 nucleotide sequence: TGTGCCGCAGGGGACGGGGTTTCAGATACGCAGTATTTT.

This clonotype appeared a few times. The chain employs TRBV3-1 and TRBJ2-7; D is uncertain. Trimming cost V 1 base and J 6 bases, with 10 bases left between them. The length of the CDR3 is 13 residues. The germline V gene encodes CDR1 LGHDT and CDR2 YNNKEL (reference sequence). The CDR3 spells CASSQGAESEQYF. The CDR3 DNA reads TGTGCCAGCAGCCAAGGGGCAGAAAGCGAGCAGTACTTC.

The CDR3 loop is CASSPDGRYGYTF. CDR3 nucleotides: TGCGCCAGCAGCCCCGACGGCCGCTATGGCTACACCTTC. This chain links TRBV5-1 with TRBJ1-2; D gene uncertain. This CDR3 is 13 amino acids long. The germline V and J ends were trimmed by 4 bases and 4 bases, with 11 bases remaining between them. CDR1 and CDR2 (germline): SGHRS, YFSETQ.

The table lists this clonotype with many counts. This rearrangement joins TRBV30 to TRBJ2-3, with TRBD2 matching 9 bases. The CDR3 covers 15 residues. The V gene end was trimmed by 8 bases and the J gene end by 0 bases; junction bases not matched to a gene: 9. Per germline, CDR1 GTSNPN and CDR2 SVGIG (reference sequence). Here the CDR3 reads CAGRLAATSTDTQYF. DNA of the CDR3: TGTGCCGGGCGACTAGCGGCGACTAGCACAGATACGCAGTATTTT.

The chain uses TRBV20-1 and TRBJ1-5, with 9 bases lining up with TRBD1. The CDR3 length is 13 residues. The junction had 4 bases not matched to a gene; V was cut back by 4 bases and J by 6 bases. Germline CDR1 reads DFQATT; CDR2 reads SNEGSKA (reference sequence). CDR3 nucleotides: TGCAGTGCTACCACAGGGGGCGGTCAGCCCCAGCATTTT. Protein: CSATTGGGQPQHF.

There are many counts of this clonotype. This chain joins TRBV29-1 and TRBJ2-1; TRBD1 aligns across 7 bases. Trimming cost V 2 bases and J 0 bases; bases outside gene matches: 4. Looked up from germline, CDR1 is SQVTM and CDR2 is ANQGSEA. This CDR3 has 15 amino acids. The CDR3 sequence is CSVEMGQLSYNEQFF. The CDR3 DNA reads TGCAGCGTTGAAATGGGACAGCTCTCCTACAATGAGCAGTTCTTC.

This clonotype has a handful of counts. The chain joins TRBV12-3 or TRBV12-4 to TRBJ2-7; D is perhaps TRBD1 or TRBD2 (5 bases each). This CDR3 spans 17 amino acids. V lost 0 bases, J lost 0 bases, and 15 bases lay in between. CDR3: CASSLALPGTGSYEQYF. CDR3 DNA sequence: TGTGCCAGCAGTTTAGCCCTCCCGGGGACGGGCTCCTACGAGCAGTACTTC.

This clonotype was observed a handful of times. The chain recombines TRBV4-1 with TRBJ1-1, with 11 positions matching TRBD1. V lost 6 bases to trimming and J lost 4 bases; unmatched junction nucleotides: 7. Germline CDR1 is MGHRA and CDR2 is YSYEKL. The CDR3 sequence is 15 residues long. CDR3 region: CASRRTGGTGTEAFF. The CDR3 nucleotides read TGCGCCAGCAGGCGGACAGGGGGCACGGGCACTGAAGCTTTCTTT.

The chain links TRBV27 to TRBJ1-5; D not resolved. Deletions cut 3 bases from V and 0 bases from J, with 9 bases between. CDR1 and CDR2 (germline): MNHEY, SMNVEV (reference sequence). This CDR3 is built from 15 residues. This CDR3 is CASSFGAYSNQPQHF. CDR3 DNA sequence: TGTGCCAGCAGTTTTGGAGCGTATAGCAATCAGCCCCAGCATTTT.

A note on this clonotype: At one end the junction does not follow the germline gene, possibly because of a read error. CDR3 sequence (DNA): TGTTCCAGCAGCTTCGGGACTGAAGCTTTCTTT. Its translation is CSSSFGTEAFF. The chain links TRBV5-6 to TRBJ1-1, with D unresolved. CDR1 is SGHDT and CDR2 is YYEEEE in the germline V gene. The CDR3 length is 11 residues.

The J gene is TRBJ2-2, the V gene TRBV29-1; TRBD1 agrees at 10 bases. The CDR3 totals 15 residues. The germline gives CDR1 SQVTM, CDR2 ANQGSEA. V shed 5 bases and J 7 bases; nucleotides not matched to a gene: 10. The CDR3: CSVLTGGWMDGELFF. The CDR3 region has the DNA TGCAGCGTTTTGACAGGGGGCTGGATGGACGGGGAGCTGTTTTTT.

The chain links TRBV27 to TRBJ1-6; TRBD1 agrees at 8 bases. This CDR3 comprises 16 residues. Germline CDR1 is MNHEY and CDR2 is SMNVEV (reference sequence). V lost 10 bases, J lost 8 bases, and 16 bases stayed unmatched. CDR3 bases: TGTGCCACCCGACTACGAGGACAGGGAGATGATTCACCCCTCCACTTT. Encoded protein: CATRLRGQGDDSPLHF.

The chain couples TRBV20-1 to TRBJ2-7; tentative D call: TRBD1 (6 bases). CDR1 is DFQATT and CDR2 is SNEGSKA in the germline V gene (reference sequence). This CDR3 has 13 residues. Deletions cut 7 bases from V and 7 bases from J, with 20 bases between. The DNA of the CDR3 is TGCAGTGTGGAAAGCTCAGGGGTCGGGGAGCAGTACTTC. Protein product: CSVESSGVGEQYF.

This clonotype was seen many times. This chain links TRBV11-2 with TRBJ2-3, with D possibly being TRBD2 (5 bases). The germline V gene has CDR1 SGHAT and CDR2 FQNNGV. The CDR3 consists of 13 residues. V was shortened by 3 bases and J by 7 bases, with 11 bases between the two germline ends. In nucleotides, the CDR3 is TGTGCCAGCAGCTTTACCGGGGTCAATACGCAGTATTTT. This encodes CASSFTGVNTQYF.

The chain is built from TRBV5-1 and TRBJ1-5; 7 nucleotides align to TRBD1. The CDR3 totals 15 residues. V gave up 5 bases and J gave up 0 bases; unmatched junction bases: 5. Germline values: CDR1 SGHRS, CDR2 YFSETQ. CDR3 nucleotide sequence: TGCGCCAGCAGGTGGGACAGCTATAGCAATCAGCCCCAGCATTTT. Protein product: CASRWDSYSNQPQHF.

V usage is TRBV5-1 and J usage is TRBJ2-2; weak D call: TRBD1 (6 bases). The CDR3 is made up of 15 amino acids. V shed 4 bases and J shed 2 bases, with 12 bases lying between them. Germline V gene sequence: CDR1 SGHRS, CDR2 YFSETQ. The CDR3 coding sequence is TGCGCCAGCAGCCGGGACACCCGAAACACCGGGGAGCTGTTTTTT. This codes for CASSRDTRNTGELFF. The full variable domain, with the rest looked up from reference TRBV5-1 and TRBJ2-2, is KAGVTQTPRYLIKTRGQQVTLSCSPISGHRSVSWYQQTPGQGLQFLFEYFSETQRNKGNFPGRFSGRQFSNSRSEMNVSTLELGDSALYLCASSRDTRNTGELFFGEGSRLTVL.

This clonotype was counted between two and nine times. J is TRBJ2-1 and V is TRBV20-1; D is perhaps TRBD1 (6 bases). This CDR3 has 15 residues. V lost 5 bases to trimming and J lost 1 base, with 15 bases between them. CDR1 and CDR2 (germline): DFQATT, SNEGSKA (reference sequence). CDR3 in DNA: TGCAGTGCTTCGCAGGGGACGATTTCCTACAATGAGCAGTTCTTC. The encoded protein is CSASQGTISYNEQFF.

A few counts support this clonotype. In DNA, the CDR3 is TGTGCCAGCAGTTACGCACCAGACCCGGGACTCGGAAACATTCAGTACTTC. It encodes CASSYAPDPGLGNIQYF. J is TRBJ2-4 and V is TRBV6-5; the D gene is possibly TRBD2 (6 bases). CDR1 is MNHEY, CDR2 SVGAGI, per germline. Trimming removed 2 bases at V and 6 bases at J, with 20 bases between. The CDR3 has 17 amino acids.

The chain links TRBV6-2 or TRBV6-3 to TRBJ1-2, with D hard to call. CDR1 MNHEY and CDR2 SVGEGT come from the germline V gene. The CDR3 spans 12 residues. Trimming left V 2 bases short and J 9 bases short, with 10 bases between. The CDR3 bases are TGTGCCAGCAGTTACACAGTAAAGAGCTACACCTTC. Residues: CASSYTVKSYTF.

This clonotype was counted between two and nine times. This chain links TRBV7-2 with TRBJ2-2; 11 nucleotides match TRBD2. The CDR3 has 15 residues. J lost 4 bases, V lost 6 bases, and 4 bases had no gene match. Germline V CDR1 and CDR2: SGHTA, FQGNSA. The CDR3, as DNA: TGTGCCAGCAGACGACTAGCGGGAAGCACCGGGGAGCTGTTTTTT. This sequence encodes CASRRLAGSTGELFF.

The table lists this clonotype with many counts. V is TRBV11-2 and J is TRBJ1-2; 8 bases fit TRBD1. Germline V CDR1 and CDR2: SGHAT, FQNNGV. Trimming cost V 4 bases and J 4 bases; bases outside gene matches: 8. This CDR3 contains 15 residues. DNA of the CDR3: TGTGCCAGCAGCTCCGCCGGGACAGGAGCCTATGGCTACACCTTC. Translating it yields CASSSAGTGAYGYTF.